The rows below give T cell receptor beta chains drawn from one sample of a study of CD8+CD57+ T cells in acquired aplastic anemia. TCRdb re-derived calls from the reads in MiXCR, one entry per CDR3 protein. The sample holds 400,000 to 600,000 distinct CDR3 sequences, less than 35% seen once. Sequencing used sorted CD4+, CD8+, or CD8+CD57+ T cells (not recorded which) from PBMCs. The receptors originated from a human donor with aplastic anemia. Both conserved end residues are part of each CDR3. A D gene is named only where the DNA matches it firmly. A clone size is listed for some rows: how often the clone was seen (once, few, many), or a class if it is expanded.

TRBV10-3	NA	16	TRBJ1-3	NA	TGTGCCAGCAGCGGCCAGGTCCTTTTCTCTGGAAACACCATATATTTT	CASSGQVLFSGNTIYF
TRBV19	NA	14	TRBJ2-7	NA	TGTGCCAGTAGTGTCGTCAAGGGCTCCTACGAGCAGTACTTC	CASSVVKGSYEQYF
TRBV25-1	TRBD1	14	TRBJ1-1	many	TGTGCCAGCAGTGGGGGACAGGGCGTAGCTGAAGCTTTCTTT	CASSGGQGVAEAFF
TRBV2	NA	14	TRBJ2-5	many	TGTGCCATACCCCGGGGGGCCGTCCAAGAGACCCAGTACTTC	CAIPRGAVQETQYF
TRBV7-2	TRBD1	15	TRBJ1-4	NA	TGTGCCAGCAGCTCTCAGGGGGCGTCTAATGAAAAACTGTTTTTT	CASSSQGASNEKLFF
TRBV6-5	TRBD1	15	TRBJ2-7	once	TGTGCCAGCAGTTGGGACAGAGAGTCTCTCTACGAGCAGTACTTC	CASSWDRESLYEQYF
TRBV29-1	TRBD2	15	TRBJ2-1	NA	TGCAGCGTCCTCAGGACTAGCGGGGGGCCGCCTGAGCAGTTCTTC	CSVLRTSGGPPEQFF
TRBV20-1	TRBD1	13	TRBJ1-1	NA	TGCAGTGCCGTTACACAGGGGGCTGGAAAGGCTTTCTTT	CSAVTQGAGKAFF
TRBV7-2	TRBD2	15	TRBJ2-5	many	TGTGCCAGCAGCTATGTAGCGGGCGATCAAGAGACCCAGTACTTC	CASSYVAGDQETQYF
TRBV10-3	NA	15	TRBJ1-1	few	TGTGCCAAAAGGGACCGGGACACGATGAACACTGAAGCTTTCTTT	CAKRDRDTMNTEAFF
TRBV12-3/TRBV12-4	TRBD2	14	TRBJ2-7	few	TGTGCCAGCAGTTCGGCGGGAGAGGAATACGAGCAGTACTTC	CASSSAGEEYEQYF
TRBV12-3/TRBV12-4	NA	14	TRBJ1-2	NA	TGTGCCAGCAGTTTAAGAAGGGCGGGGTATGGCTACACCTTC	CASSLRRAGYGYTF
TRBV5-1	TRBD1	15	TRBJ1-2	NA	TGCGCCAGCAGCTTGGCCCCGGGACAGTTTTATGGCTACACCTTC	CASSLAPGQFYGYTF
TRBV6-2/TRBV6-3	TRBD1	14	TRBJ1-1	NA	TGTGCCAGCAGTTTCACCAGGGGGGACACTGAAGCTTTCTTT	CASSFTRGDTEAFF
TRBV12-3/TRBV12-4	TRBD1	15	TRBJ1-5	few	TGTGCCAGCAGTACCGGGACAGGGCTGAATCAGCCCCAGCATTTT	CASSTGTGLNQPQHF
TRBV7-8	NA	14	TRBJ1-1	few	TGTGCCAGCAGCTTGCTGCAGGGAGTTTCTGAAGCTTTCTTT	CASSLLQGVSEAFF
TRBV30	NA	13	TRBJ1-2	NA	TGTGCCTGGAGTGTTGGACAGCCTTATGGCTACACCTTC	CAWSVGQPYGYTF
TRBV6-5	NA	14	TRBJ1-5	NA	TGTGCCAGCAGTTACGGGTCAGCGAATCAGCCCCAGCATTTT	CASSYGSANQPQHF
TRBV6-1	NA	18	TRBJ1-1	few	TGTGCCAGCAGTGAACTACAGGCGAGTTTAGGACCGAACACTGAAGCTTTCTTT	CASSELQASLGPNTEAFF
TRBV2	TRBD2	16	TRBJ2-1	many	TGTGCCAGCAGTGAAGTTCGGCTAGCGGTTTACAATGAGCAGTTCTTC	CASSEVRLAVYNEQFF
TRBV10-3	NA	11	TRBJ2-2	NA	TGTGCCATCAGTGAGGTAGGGGAGCTGTTTTTT	CAISEVGELFF
TRBV20-1	TRBD1	14	TRBJ2-5	many	TGCAGTGCCGGGGGACAGGGTCAGCAAGAGACCCAGTACTTC	CSAGGQGQQETQYF
TRBV2	TRBD1	16	TRBJ2-7	NA	TGTGCCAGCAGCCATTCGGGACAGGGCAAATCCTACGAGCAGTACTTC	CASSHSGQGKSYEQYF
TRBV7-3	TRBD2	15	TRBJ2-5	few	TGTGCCAGCAGCATCATAGCGGGAGCCCAAGAGACCCAGTACTTC	CASSIIAGAQETQYF
TRBV20-1	TRBD1	13	TRBJ2-1	NA	TGCAGTGCAGAAAGACAGGGTATGAATGAGCAGTTCTTC	CSAERQGMNEQFF
TRBV9	NA	15	TRBJ1-5	many	TGTGCCAGCAGCAGTAGTTCAGGGGAAGGTCAGCCCCAGCATTTT	CASSSSSGEGQPQHF
TRBV10-1	NA	13	TRBJ1-1	many	TGCGCCAGCAGTGGAAGCCTGAACACTGAAGCTTTCTTT	CASSGSLNTEAFF
TRBV25-1	TRBD2	16	TRBJ2-5	few	TGTGCCAGCAGCCACACACCTCGCGGGGGGGAGGAGACCCAGTACTTC	CASSHTPRGGEETQYF
TRBV10-2	NA	15	TRBJ1-5	NA	TGCGCCACCAGAGAGGGGGGGGCTAGCAATCAGCCCCAGCATTTT	CATREGGASNQPQHF
TRBV29-1	TRBD1	17	TRBJ2-7	NA	TGCAGCGTTGAGTCTACGACTGGGGACAGGCCGCCCTACGAGCAGTACTTC	CSVESTTGDRPPYEQYF
TRBV7-2	NA	13	TRBJ1-3	many	TGTGCCAGCAGCTTCCGAGGGGGAAACACCATATATTTT	CASSFRGGNTIYF
TRBV20-1	TRBD2	17	TRBJ2-1	NA	TGCAGTGCTAGAGTGGCTAGCGGTACGGGTTCCTACAATGAGCAGTTCTTC	CSARVASGTGSYNEQFF
TRBV20-1	NA	12	TRBJ1-2	many	TGCAGTGCTAGCAAGGACAGACATGGCTACACCTTC	CSASKDRHGYTF
TRBV20-1	NA	11	TRBJ1-1	NA	TGCAGTGCTATTAGTTTCGGGGGAGCTTTCTTT	CSAISFGGAFF
TRBV15	TRBD1	15	TRBJ1-2	many	TGTGCCACCAGCAGATATGGGACAGTCGTCTATGGCTACACCTTC	CATSRYGTVVYGYTF
TRBV20-1	TRBD2	16	TRBJ2-7	many	TGCAGTGCTAGAGATTACAGCGGGAGGGCGGTGTACGAGCAGTACTTC	CSARDYSGRAVYEQYF
TRBV3-1	NA	11	TRBJ2-7	NA	TGTGCCAGCAGCCCCGAGGACAGTCAGTACTTC	CASSPEDSQYF
TRBV2	NA	13	TRBJ1-3	once	TGTGCCAGCAGTGTTGCGGGCGGAAACACCATATATTTT	CASSVAGGNTIYF
TRBV19	NA	15	TRBJ1-5	many	TGTGCCAGTAGTATAGTTCGAGGTGGCAATCAGCCCCAGCATTTT	CASSIVRGGNQPQHF
TRBV11-1	TRBD1	16	TRBJ2-7	NA	TGTGCCAGCAGCCGCCAAACAGGGGGCCGATCCTACGAGCAGTACTTC	CASSRQTGGRSYEQYF
TRBV7-9	NA	13	TRBJ2-5	NA	TGTGCCAGCAGCTTCTGGCGACAAGAGACCCAGTACTTC	CASSFWRQETQYF
TRBV14	NA	15	TRBJ1-1	NA	TGTGCCAGCAGCCAAGGGGTCAGGAAGAACACTGAAGCTTTCTTT	CASSQGVRKNTEAFF
TRBV9	NA	15	TRBJ1-4	NA	TGTGCCAGCAGCGTAGAAGGGTTTCGTGGTGAAAAACTGTTTTTT	CASSVEGFRGEKLFF
TRBV9	TRBD1	16	TRBJ2-1	NA	TGTGCCAGCAGCCAACGACAGGGGAACTCCTACAATGAGCAGTTCTTC	CASSQRQGNSYNEQFF